This TCR beta chain is drawn from a study of blood T cell repertoires in COVID-19. Study overall: Both acute and convalescent COVID-19 samples were obtained from the United States, Italy and Spain.

The ends were cut back, 5 bases at V and 2 bases at J, with 16 bases in the middle. The CDR3 runs to 15 residues. Per germline, CDR1 MNHNY and CDR2 SVGAGI (reference sequence). Assay used: immunoSEQ multiplex PCR; TCRdb lists only in-frame clones, some missing. This table holds under 350,000 clones, under 90% found once. Cohort 3 donors counted as recovered after two negative PCRs, clearance, or resolved symptoms. The chain employs TRBV6-6 and TRBJ2-7; D is possibly TRBD1 (6 bases). The sequenced sample consisted of PBMCs or T cells enriched from blood (not recorded which). This sequence originates from a woman aged 55-70 years who had recovered from COVID-19. This chain's CDR3 is CASSPGHGSTYEQYF. DNA for the CDR3: TGTGCCAGCAGTCCGGGACACGGATCAACCTACGAGCAGTACTTC.